This T cell receptor beta chain appears in the sequencing data of a study of T-cell memory formation after mild COVID-19. Study-level information: Clusters of TCRs were largely donor specific. Study conclusions and caveats: Chiefly within CM and EM were the contracting CD4+ clones; CD8+ ones were within EMRA.

By frequency in the sample, this clonotype is medium-sized. Its antigen is currently unknown. After 5'RACE with constant-segment primers, TCR alpha and TCR beta cDNA libraries carrying sample barcodes and UMIs were obtained. Via MiXCR, TCRdb re-called the 5' RACE reads, giving one row per CDR3 protein. The table shows nearly 110,000 distinct CDR3 sequences, with approximately 15% occurring only once. The germline CDR1 and CDR2 sequences are SGDLS and YYNGEE. With 3 bases clipped from V and 5 bases from J, the junction kept 4 bases outside the gene matches. This CDR3 spans 14 amino acids. The material sequenced was PBMCs or a T cell subset sorted from them (not recorded which). This receptor was identified in an adult woman who had mild COVID-19 (a few samples of this study predate the infection). Cell type and time point are not known. The chain combines TRBV9 with TRBJ1-5, with 8 positions matching TRBD1. The CDR3 is CASSAGQGHQPQHF. CDR3 DNA: TGTGCCAGCAGCGCCGGACAGGGTCATCAGCCCCAGCATTTT.